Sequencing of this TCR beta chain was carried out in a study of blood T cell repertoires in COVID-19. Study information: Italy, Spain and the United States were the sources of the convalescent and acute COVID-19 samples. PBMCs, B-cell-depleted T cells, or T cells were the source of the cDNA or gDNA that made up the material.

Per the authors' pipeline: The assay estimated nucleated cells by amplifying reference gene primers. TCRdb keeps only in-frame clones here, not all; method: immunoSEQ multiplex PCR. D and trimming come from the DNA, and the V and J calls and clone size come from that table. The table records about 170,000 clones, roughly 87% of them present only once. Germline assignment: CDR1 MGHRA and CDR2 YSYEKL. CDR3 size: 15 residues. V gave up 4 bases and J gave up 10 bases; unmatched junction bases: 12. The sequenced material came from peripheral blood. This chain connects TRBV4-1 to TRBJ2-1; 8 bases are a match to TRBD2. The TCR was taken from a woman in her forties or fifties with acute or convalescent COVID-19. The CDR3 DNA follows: TGCGCCAGCAGCCGACTAGCGTTCTTCACCCAGGAGCAGTTCTTC. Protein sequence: CASSRLAFFTQEQFF.